The 15 T cell receptor beta chains in this list originate from one sample, sequenced in a study of tumor-infiltrating lymphocytes in primary liver carcinoma. From around 20-30 mg of unsorted bulk tissue, DNA and RNA were co-extracted together. Total RNA (approximately 0.5 ug) served as template for TCR beta cDNA synthesis primed by a constant-region primer. Three-round nested multiplex PCR performed with slightly modified ARM-PCR produced the TCR beta libraries. In the first two PCR rounds, TRBV1-TRBV30 forward primers were paired with a C-beta reverse primer, and each round lasted approximately 9 cycles. TCRdb re-derived calls from the multiplex PCR reads in MiXCR, one entry per CDR3 protein. The data show 90,000 to 150,000 distinct CDR3 sequences, with around 70% seen just once and around 8.1% held by the top ten. The sequenced sample consisted of tumor-adjacent normal liver tissue. These receptors were taken from a woman in her fifties or sixties with primary liver carcinoma and hepatitis B virus infection.

This clonotype turned up a few times. V is TRBV29-1 and J is TRBJ2-3; D call uncertain. The CDR3 is 14 residues long. Germline loops: CDR1 SQVTM, CDR2 ANQGSEA. The V end lost 6 bases, the J end lost 3 bases, and 16 bases lay between the germline ends. CDR3 region: CSVSSEWCTDTQYF. The CDR3 DNA reads TGCAGCGTGTCTAGTGAGTGGTGTACAGATACGCAGTATTTT.

Points on this clonotype: One junction end disagrees with the germline gene, perhaps due to a read error. The chain joins TRBV12-3 or TRBV12-4 to TRBJ1-1; D unresolved. The CDR3 extends over 14 amino acids. CDR3 sequence: CASCLGRMNIEAFF. The CDR3 DNA reads TGTGCCAGCTGTTTGGGCAGAATGAACATTGAGGCTTTCTTT.

Concerning this clonotype itself: One end of the junction fails to match germline, which may point to a read error. V is TRBV6-5 and J is TRBJ1-5, with a weak D call TRBD1 (7 bases). The end of the DNA aligns better with TRBJ2-3, so the J call may be wrong. The CDR3 runs 16 residues. Germline V CDR1 and CDR2: MNHEY, SVGAGI. The DNA for the CDR3 is TGTGTCAGCAGTAAAACCGCCCAGGGGGGAAATCAGCCCCAGTATTTT. Translating gives CVSSKTAQGGNQPQYF.

On this clonotype itself: Relative to the germline gene, one junction end is altered; a read error may explain this. This rearrangement joins TRBV4-1 to TRBJ2-7, with unresolved D. The CDR3 spans 14 residues. Germline V CDR1 and CDR2: MGHRA, YSYEKL. CDR3 coding DNA: TGTGCCATCAGCCAAGATCTCGGTGGCTACGAGCAGTACTTC. Its translation: CAISQDLGGYEQYF.

A word on this clonotype: With a much larger clone just one base away, this may be a read error. The chain employs TRBV30 and TRBJ2-7; no clear D. Germline CDR1 reads GTSNPN; CDR2 reads SVGIG (reference sequence). V was shortened by 0 bases and J by 5 bases, with 20 bases between the two germline ends. The CDR3 covers 16 residues. CDR3 region: CAWSVRANRRRNEQYF. CDR3 coding DNA: TGTGCCTGGAGTGTACGGGCAAATCGTAGACGTAACGAGCAGTACTTC. Based on the CDR3 plus reference TRBV30 and TRBJ2-7, the full variable domain is SQTIHQWPATLVQPVGSPLSLECTVEGTSNPNLYWYRQAAGRGLQLLFYSVGIGQISSEVPQNLSASRPQDRQFILSSKKLLLSDSGFYLCAWSVRANRRRNEQYFGPGTRLTVT.

Note on this clonotype: Germline and junction disagree at one end, which may indicate a read error. V gene TRBV11-3 combines with J gene TRBJ2-7, with D possibly being TRBD1 (6 bases). CDR1 and CDR2 from the germline V gene are SGHNT and YENEEA. The CDR3 runs 14 residues. The CDR3 loop reads CANSSTGSANEQYF. The DNA of the CDR3 is TGTGCCAACAGCTCGACAGGTTCTGCCAACGAGCAGTACTTC.

CDR3 in amino acids: CASSTTAYNEQSF. The CDR3 DNA reads TGTGCCAGCAGTACGACGGCATACAATGAGCAGTCCTTC. The chain links TRBV21-1 to TRBJ2-1. TRBV21-1 is termed a pseudogene. The CDR3 loop spans 13 amino acids.

As regards this clonotype: In this CDR3 the conserved last residue, phenylalanine or tryptophan, is missing, so a read error is likely. The V gene is TRBV4-1, the J gene TRBJ1-3, with 9 nucleotides matching TRBD1. The germline gives CDR1 MGHRA, CDR2 YSYEKL. This CDR3 is built from 15 residues. The CDR3 sequence: CASSQEGQGRNTIYL. CDR3 DNA: TGCGCCAGTAGCCAGGAAGGACAGGGGAGGAACACCATATATCTT.

A note on this clonotype: One junction end does not reproduce the germline sequence, and a read error may be involved. For the CDR3, the DNA is TGTGCCAGCAGCTACACCGGACAGGGGACACGAGAGCTGTACTTC. This sequence encodes CASSYTGQGTRELYF. V usage is TRBV11-2 and J usage is TRBJ2-7; 9 bases fit TRBD1. The germline V gene has CDR1 SGHAT and CDR2 FQNNGV. The CDR3 sequence is 15 residues long.

This clonotype was seen a handful of times. CDR3 coding DNA: TGTGCCGGCCGCCGAGATCCGAGCTCCTACAATGAGCAGTTCTTC. Its protein product is CAGRRDPSSYNEQFF. This chain links TRBV28 with TRBJ2-1; D gene unclear. The CDR3 is 15 amino acids. Germline assignment: CDR1 MDHEN and CDR2 SYDVKM. V was shortened by 11 bases and J by 0 bases, with 17 bases between the two germline ends.

This chain uses TRBV11-3 with TRBJ2-1; TRBD2 is a possible D gene (5 bases). The CDR3 is made up of 14 amino acids. V was pared by 8 bases and J by 11 bases, with 22 bases between. Germline CDR1 reads SGHNT; CDR2 reads YENEEA. CDR3 nucleotides: TGTGCCAGCGGCCTAACCGGGATGGAGAATAAGCAGTTCTTC. Protein: CASGLTGMENKQFF.

With regard to this clonotype: Germline is not matched at one junction end, which may reflect a read error. This chain uses TRBV11-3 with TRBJ2-1; D is unresolved. The CDR3 loop spans 13 amino acids. Per the germline V gene, CDR1 is SGHNT and CDR2 is YENEEA. CDR3 nucleotides: TGTGCCAGGAGCCCCGGCGAGTACAATGGGCAGTTCTTC. Encoded protein: CARSPGEYNGQFF.

Turning to this clonotype: The junction shows a germline mismatch at one end, possibly a read error. The chain is built from TRBV6-6 and TRBJ2-1, with TRBD2 matching over 8 bases. Germline V gives CDR1 MNHNY, CDR2 SVGAGI (reference sequence). The CDR3 has 18 residues. CDR3 bases: TGTGTCAGCAGTTGCTCGAGCGGGAGTAGAAGAGCGCCTGAGGCGCAGTTCTTC. Protein product: CVSSCSSGSRRAPEAQFF.

Ten or more counts support this clonotype. The V call is TRBV7-9, the J call TRBJ1-1, with D unresolved. CDR3 length equals 13 residues. Germline V lookup: CDR1 SEHNR, CDR2 FQNEAQ (reference sequence). The V end was cut by 2 bases, the J end by 4 bases, with 8 bases between. CDR3 sequence: CASSLIPGTEAFF. CDR3 nucleotide sequence: TGTGCCAGCAGCTTAATTCCCGGCACTGAAGCTTTCTTT.

The sample holds a few counts of this clonotype. This chain uses TRBV28 with TRBJ2-5; D not certain. The V end was cut by 7 bases, the J end by 4 bases, with 22 bases between. Germline values: CDR1 MDHEN, CDR2 SYDVKM. The CDR3 spans 16 residues. The CDR3 protein is CASMDGAFSSGETQYF. The CDR3 nucleotides are TGTGCCAGCATGGACGGTGCGTTTTCCAGTGGAGAGACCCAGTACTTC.